Sequencing of this T cell receptor (beta chain) was carried out in a study of blood T cells in healthy people across ages. The study, taken as a whole, reports: Conclusively comparing naive with antigen-experienced cells was impossible with unsorted PBMCs.

The CDR3 totals 14 residues. Germline loops: CDR1 SGHRS, CDR2 YFSETQ. In regard to this clonotype: The target antigen is unknown. The junction differs from germline at one of its ends, possibly a read error.

Next came a second PCR, run for about 6 to 11 cycles, which used a sample-barcoded 5' primer along with a J-beta primer mix. Every cDNA was tagged by a template-switch adaptor with 12 random nucleotides. TCRdb re-called the 5' RACE reads with MiXCR, one entry per CDR3 protein. This sample has roughly 930,000 distinct CDR3 sequences, with roughly 50% found just once. The amount of total RNA extracted per sample was at least 5.5 micrograms. The specimen sequenced was blood. The chain links TRBV5-1 to TRBJ2-2; D may be TRBD2 (6 bases). The TCR originated in a young man in good health. This chain's CDR3 is CASSVRGTAGGLFF. The CDR3 bases are TGCGCCAGCAGCGTAAGGGGAACAGCCGGGGGGCTGTTTTTT.